These 7 T cell receptor beta chains came from one sample sequenced in a study of cytomegalovirus exposure and HLA in healthy donors. Produced via immunoSEQ multiplex PCR; TCRdb's table is partial and in-frame only. In the table there are about 150,000 clones, approximately 88% of which are singletons. Material: PBMCs. The receptors come from a woman in her late teens or twenties in good health and CMV-seropositive.

V usage is TRBV2 and J usage is TRBJ2-5; maybe TRBD2 (5 bases). This CDR3 is built from 13 residues. CDR1 is SNHLY and CDR2 is FYNNEI in the germline V gene. Trimming stripped 10 bases from V and 2 bases from J, with 14 bases between. The CDR3 nucleotides read TGTGCCACCCAAGGAGGATGGCAAGAGACCCAGTACTTC. Its protein product is CATQGGWQETQYF.

This clone was recorded a few times. The chain combines TRBV19 with TRBJ2-5; D possibly corresponds to TRBD1 (5 bases). In germline, CDR1 is LNHDA, CDR2 SQIVND (reference sequence). The length of the CDR3 is 15 residues. V lost 4 bases, J lost 0 bases, and 12 bases lay in between. The CDR3 nucleotides read TGTGCCAGTAGTACCAGCACAGGCTACCAAGAGACCCAGTACTTC. It translates to CASSTSTGYQETQYF.

Of note for this clone: Compared with germline, one end of the junction differs, possibly owing to a read error. This chain joins TRBV30 and TRBJ1-4, with D hard to call. The length of the CDR3 is 12 residues. Germline-derived CDR1 and CDR2 are GTSNPN and SVGIG (reference sequence). The CDR3 is CAWSVPGGRELF. In DNA, the CDR3 is TGTGCCTGGAGTGTACCCGGCGGCCGGGAACTTTTT.

The V and J genes are TRBV7-2 and TRBJ2-5; 10 bases match TRBD2. V shed 3 bases and J 7 bases; nucleotides not matched to a gene: 11. Germline assignment: CDR1 SGHTA and CDR2 FQGNSA. The CDR3 loop spans 16 amino acids. The CDR3 nucleotides are TGTGCCAGCAGCTTCCCTAGCGGGAGTTCCCCAGGGACCCAGTACTTC. This sequence encodes CASSFPSGSSPGTQYF.

The chain carries TRBV7-2 and TRBJ2-7; TRBD2 aligns across 9 bases. CDR1 and CDR2 from the germline V gene are SGHTA and FQGNSA. The CDR3 is made up of 17 amino acids. V shed 1 base, J shed 2 bases, and the junction held 9 bases outside the gene matches. The DNA of the CDR3 is TGTGCCAGCAGCTTAGTATCTAGCGGGACCTCCACCTACGAGCAGTACTTC. Protein sequence: CASSLVSSGTSTYEQYF.

This clone was counted a single time. This chain links TRBV6-6 with TRBJ2-7; no firm D call. This CDR3 is built from 12 residues. Germline V gives CDR1 MNHNY, CDR2 SVGAGI (reference sequence). V lost 6 bases to trimming and J lost 0 bases, with 6 bases between them. This CDR3 is CASRHTSYEQYF. The DNA of the CDR3 is TGTGCCAGCAGACATACCTCCTACGAGCAGTACTTC.

Here the CDR3 DNA reads TGTGCCAGCAGCCCTGGCGGGAGGATCCCCAAACAAGAGACCCAGTACTTC. Translation gives CASSPGGRIPKQETQYF. The J gene is TRBJ2-5, the V gene TRBV5-4, with 8 bases that match TRBD2. CDR3 length: 17 amino acids. Germline CDR1 and CDR2: SGHNT and YYREEE (reference sequence). The trim removed 4 bases at V and 2 bases at J, leaving 13 bases unmatched.